This T cell receptor (beta chain) emerged from a study of blood T cell repertoires in COVID-19. TCRdb keeps only in-frame clones here, not all; method: immunoSEQ multiplex PCR. The table has over 200,000 clones, approximately 84% seen once. Sequencing used peripheral blood. This receptor was identified in a man aged 35 to 55 with active or convalescent COVID-19.

For the CDR3, the DNA is TGTGCCAGCAGTTACTCGAGTACCGGGGAGCTGTTTTTT. Protein sequence: CASSYSSTGELFF. V gene TRBV6-5 combines with J gene TRBJ2-2, with D hard to call. Germline V gene sequence: CDR1 MNHEY, CDR2 SVGAGI. V lost 0 bases to trimming and J lost 5 bases, with 4 bases between them. CDR3 length: 13 amino acids.